The entry below gives a single T cell receptor (beta chain) sequence along with its context. This CDR3 has 14 residues. CDR1 SGHRS and CDR2 YFSETQ come from the germline V gene. V was shortened by 4 bases and J by 4 bases, with 12 bases between the two germline ends. The sample comes from a study of blood T cell repertoires in COVID-19. Overall study: Acute and convalescent COVID-19 specimens originated in the United States, Italy and Spain.

Original analysis: Estimation of nucleated cell counts relied on the amplification of reference gene primers. The protocol was immunoSEQ multiplex PCR, while the TCRdb copy is restricted to in-frame clones and leaves out a portion. That table is the source of V, J and clone size, and D and trimming were worked out from the DNA. The sample consists of around 60,000 clones, 73% of them appearing once. The specimen sequenced was peripheral blood. The J gene is TRBJ2-1, the V gene TRBV5-1, with a tentative D call TRBD1 (6 bases). This TCR derives from a woman between 50 and 59 years old with active or convalescent COVID-19. CDR3 in amino acids: CASSPGQNYNEQFF. The CDR3 bases are TGCGCCAGCAGCCCAGGACAGAATTACAATGAGCAGTTCTTC.